This T cell receptor beta chain was profiled in a study of blood T cell repertoires in COVID-19 (dated by TCRdb to between 2020 and 2021). About the study as a whole: The collaborator samples originated in the United States, Italy and Spain and spanned the acute and convalescent phases of COVID-19. Subjects who had been exposed to COVID-19, were actively infected with it, or had recovered from it provided the deeply sampled blood TCRbeta repertoires that made up the dataset. The prospective study material was composed of cDNA or gDNA derived from T cells, B-cell-depleted T cells, or PBMCs. The repertoires were released in a freely available public database meant as a resource for research on the immune response to SARS-CoV-2. Nearly every sample came with metadata listing a de-identified subject ID, COVID-19 status, age in years and sex. Where available, HLA class I and class II types were taken from metadata supplied by the sample provider and were not determined by assay-based typing. The samples were drawn from two sources: the first 160 participants of the ongoing ImmuneRACE study, and approximately 1,300 subjects contributed by 6 global collaborators.

The germline V gene gives CDR1 as ENHRY and CDR2 as SYGVKD. V has 6 bases trimmed and J has 7 bases trimmed; junction bases matching no gene number 5. The cysteine opens and the phenylalanine closes a CDR3 of 13 amino acids. Of all the DNA, just the CDR3 is kept, 39 bases in frame from base 1. In the prospective study, participants were roughly 18 to 100 years old, resided in about two dozen geographic areas of the United States, and were enrolled through a virtual design. Cohort assignment in the prospective study relied on participant-reported clinical history from a screening survey and a study questionnaire. Mobile phlebotomists in the prospective study collected whole blood, serum and a nasopharyngeal or oropharyngeal swab from every participant. Additional blood draws and questionnaires over an approximately two-month period could optionally be provided by prospective study participants. Before DNA extraction, prospective study blood samples were shipped either frozen or at room temperature.

Points the paper makes about the study in general: How much clinical and demographic metadata was included differed by source and by participant, and the metadata was provided uncurated.

TCRbeta CDR3 regions were amplified from genomic DNA using the immunoSEQ Assay, a bias-controlled multiplex PCR. For the original study's pipeline: Within the assay, amplification of reference gene primers was used to estimate how many nucleated cells each sample contained. Sequence reads were collapsed and filtered to measure the absolute abundance of every unique TCRbeta CDR3 rearrangement. For each sample, productive Simpson clonality was calculated as the square root of Simpson's diversity index over productive rearrangements. TCRdb took over this immuneACCESS table, retaining in-frame rearrangements with V and J assigned. Such tables are incomplete; in checked studies, under half of the missing clones stem from an unresolved V gene, and the remainder is unexplained. That table is the source of V, J and clone size, and D and trimming were worked out from the DNA. Counted in this sample were a few hundred thousand clones; about 86% of them appeared once. Together, the top ten hold 4% to 5.5% of the sample.

This clone appeared a few times. Its antigen is not yet known. No base quality information exists; no much larger clone differs at one position. Sequenced: PBMCs or T cells enriched from blood (not recorded which). The sequence came from a middle-aged woman with acute COVID-19. The V and J segments used are TRBV10-3 and TRBJ1-2, and 10 bases in between align with TRBD1. The CDR3 corresponds to CAISGTGEIGYTF. The DNA is TGTGCCATCAGCGGGACAGGGGAGATTGGCTACACCTTC.